The 22 T cell receptor beta chains below all came from one sample that was sequenced in a study of CD8 T cell repertoires and HIV-1 epitope variants. Using immunoSEQ multiplex PCR, the repertoire was profiled, and TCRdb retains in-frame clones only, with some absent. The sample records roughly 100,000 clones, more than 65% being singletons. Sample: uncultured baseline CD8+ T cells from peripheral blood mononuclear cells (PBMCs). The receptor source for this set is a male donor with HIV.

This rearrangement joins TRBV6-1 to TRBJ2-7, with D uncertain. The germline V gene has CDR1 MNHNS and CDR2 SASEGT. The CDR3 runs to 15 residues. V lost 2 bases, J lost 5 bases, and 16 bases lay in between. This CDR3 is CASSESTLVADEQYF. For the CDR3, the DNA is TGTGCCAGCAGTGAATCAACGTTGGTCGCCGACGAGCAGTACTTC.

A single count supports this clone. J is TRBJ2-5 and V is TRBV7-2; maybe TRBD2 (6 bases). V was shortened by 7 bases and J by 5 bases, with 17 bases between the two germline ends. Germline loops: CDR1 SGHTA, CDR2 FQGNSA. This CDR3 comprises 14 residues. CDR3 in amino acids: CASTTVSGEETQYF. The CDR3 DNA follows: TGTGCCAGCACCACGGTGTCGGGGGAGGAGACCCAGTACTTC.

This clone came up once. The chain is built from TRBV5-1 and TRBJ2-1; no definite D call. V shed 5 bases and J shed 4 bases, with 13 bases lying between them. Germline V gene lookup returns CDR1 SGHRS and CDR2 YFSETQ. The CDR3 loop spans 14 amino acids. In nucleotides, the CDR3 is TGCGCCAGCAGTAGTGAAGGAGCATACAATGAGCAGTTCTTC. It translates to CASSSEGAYNEQFF.

The J gene is TRBJ2-3, the V gene TRBV5-1, with D maybe TRBD2 (8 bases). Trimming pared 0 bases from V and 6 bases from J, leaving 17 bases between. The CDR3 has 16 residues. CDR1 and CDR2 (germline): SGHRS, YFSETQ. CDR3 nucleotide sequence: TGCGCCAGCAGCTTGGCACAGGGGAGCGGGGGTGATACGCAGTATTTT. It specifies CASSLAQGSGGDTQYF.

V and J are TRBV29-1 and TRBJ1-1, with TRBD1 matching 7 bases. From germline, CDR1 is SQVTM and CDR2 ANQGSEA. This CDR3 spans 11 amino acids. Losses at the gene ends were 1 base for V and 7 bases for J; bases not matched to a gene: 0. The CDR3 loop reads CSVEGDSEAFF. The CDR3 DNA reads TGCAGCGTTGAAGGGGACAGTGAAGCTTTCTTT.

The rearrangement links TRBV5-8 to TRBJ2-1; D may correspond to TRBD1 or TRBD2 (6 bases each). Trimming shortened V by 4 bases and J by 6 bases, and 11 bases separated the two germline ends. The CDR3 has 13 residues. Germline V lookup: CDR1 SGHTS, CDR2 YDEGEE. The CDR3 loop is CASSPRGLNEQFF. DNA of the CDR3: TGTGCCAGCAGCCCCCGGGGGCTCAATGAGCAGTTCTTC.

The chain is built from TRBV19 and TRBJ1-3, with D maybe TRBD1 (5 bases). V was clipped by 8 bases and J by 2 bases, with 16 bases between them. This CDR3 has 15 amino acids. The germline gives CDR1 LNHDA, CDR2 SQIVND (reference sequence). The CDR3 loop is CASSGLGTAGNTIYF. The CDR3 bases are TGTGCCAGTTCTGGGCTAGGGACGGCTGGAAACACCATATATTTT. The whole variable domain, remainder taken from reference TRBV19 and TRBJ1-3, is DGGITQSPKYLFRKEGQNVTLSCEQNLNHDAMYWYRQDPGQGLRLIYYSQIVNDFQKGDIAEGYSVSREKKESFPLTVTSAQKNPTAFYLCASSGLGTAGNTIYFGEGSWLTVV.

The CDR3 DNA reads TGTGCCAGCAGTGAATCCAGGGGGGGCTACGAGCAGTACTTC. Encoded protein: CASSESRGGYEQYF. The V call is TRBV2, the J call TRBJ2-7, with D perhaps TRBD1 or TRBD2 (7 bases each). V was clipped by 2 bases and J by 3 bases, with 11 bases between them. Germline values: CDR1 SNHLY, CDR2 FYNNEI. The CDR3 spans 14 residues.

This clone was seen a few times. The chain recombines TRBV5-3 with TRBJ1-4, with D possibly matching TRBD1 (5 bases). TRBV5-3 is an ORF; its function is uncertain. This CDR3 has 19 amino acids. Between the trimmed V and J ends, which lost 0 bases and 4 bases, there was a span of 22 bases. CDR3 region: CARSLGLPMGSGINEKLFF. In DNA, the CDR3 is TGTGCCAGAAGCTTGGGACTCCCCATGGGGTCAGGGATTAATGAAAAACTGTTTTTT.

This clone was detected once. This chain connects TRBV4-1 to TRBJ1-1; D ambiguous. The V end lost 4 bases, the J end lost 4 bases, and 13 bases lay between the germline ends. Germline V lookup: CDR1 MGHRA, CDR2 YSYEKL. The CDR3 totals 14 residues. The CDR3 loop reads CASSPTASGTEAFF. CDR3 nucleotide sequence: TGCGCCAGCAGCCCCACGGCCTCGGGCACTGAAGCTTTCTTT.

V is TRBV27 and J is TRBJ2-6; D is undetermined. Germline V CDR1 and CDR2: MNHEY, SMNVEV (reference sequence). There are 17 residues in the CDR3. V dropped 2 bases and J dropped 0 bases, with 11 bases sitting between them. CDR3 DNA: TGTGCCAGCAGTTTAAACCAGGACGGCTCTGGGGCCAACGTCCTGACTTTC. Translated: CASSLNQDGSGANVLTF. Combining the CDR3 with reference TRBV27 and TRBJ2-6 gives the whole variable domain EAQVTQNPRYLITVTGKKLTVTCSQNMNHEYMSWYRQDPGLGLRQIYYSMNVEVTDKGDVPEGYKVSRKEKRNFPLILESPSPNQTSLYFCASSLNQDGSGANVLTFGAGSRLTVL.

The chain joins TRBV30 to TRBJ1-5, with TRBD1 matching over 7 bases. Trimming cost V 0 bases and J 0 bases; bases outside gene matches: 8. The CDR3 sequence is 17 residues long. CDR1 is GTSNPN and CDR2 is SVGIG in the germline V gene (reference sequence). The CDR3 nucleotides read TGTGCCTGGAGTGTACCAGGGACAGTATATAGCAATCAGCCCCAGCATTTT. Translating it yields CAWSVPGTVYSNQPQHF.

This clone has at least ten counts. The chain is built from TRBV25-1 and TRBJ1-2, with D perhaps matching TRBD1 (6 bases). The CDR3 spans 13 residues. Trimming took 2 bases from V and 8 from J, leaving 12 bases between them. CDR1 MGHDK and CDR2 SYGVNS come from the germline V gene. The CDR3 loop reads CASSEPPGDGYTF. CDR3 sequence (DNA): TGTGCCAGCAGTGAACCCCCAGGGGACGGCTACACCTTC.

The chain recombines TRBV7-2 with TRBJ1-5; 11 bases fit TRBD1. The V and J ends lost 5 bases and 5 bases, in that order; junction bases with no gene match: 5. The CDR3 runs to 15 residues. Germline V gene lookup returns CDR1 SGHTA and CDR2 FQGNSA. DNA for the CDR3: TGTGCCAGCAGCGCCGGGACAGGGGGTGATCAGCCCCAGCATTTT. Translation: CASSAGTGGDQPQHF.

This clone was detected a few times. The chain links TRBV14 to TRBJ1-1; no clear D. V was cut by 4 bases and J by 1 base, with 13 bases left in between. The CDR3 is 15 residues long. Looked up from germline, CDR1 is SGHDN and CDR2 is FVKESK. CDR3 DNA sequence: TGTGCCAGCAGCCCCCGAAGGGCAGGGAACACTGAAGCTTTCTTT. Protein product: CASSPRRAGNTEAFF.

In DNA, the CDR3 is TGTGCCAGCAGCTTGGAACGGGGCGCAGGACAGCCCCAGCATTTT. Translation: CASSLERGAGQPQHF. The chain is built from TRBV5-4 and TRBJ1-5; D perhaps matches TRBD1 (5 bases). The ends were cut back, 0 bases at V and 7 bases at J, with 14 bases in the middle. Germline V lookup: CDR1 SGHNT, CDR2 YYREEE (reference sequence). The CDR3 spans 15 residues.

The CDR3 coding sequence is TGTGCCACCAGCAAGCGAGCGGGAGTAAGTGAGCAGTTCTTC. Its protein product is CATSKRAGVSEQFF. The rearrangement links TRBV15 to TRBJ2-1; 8 positions match TRBD2. The J segment lost 9 bases and the V segment lost 4 bases, leaving 8 bases of the junction unmatched. The CDR3 runs to 14 residues. Germline-derived CDR1 and CDR2 are LNHNV and YYDKDF (reference sequence).

Only a few counts were recorded for this clone. CDR3 region: CASSTRQAVGTEAFF. The CDR3 DNA is TGTGCCAGTAGTACCCGCCAAGCGGTGGGCACTGAAGCTTTCTTT. The chain uses TRBV19 and TRBJ1-1; D is undetermined. V shed 4 bases and J shed 4 bases, with 16 bases lying between them. This CDR3 contains 15 residues. The germline gives CDR1 LNHDA, CDR2 SQIVND (reference sequence).

The chain uses TRBV19 and TRBJ1-1; D may be TRBD1 (5 bases). Trimming removed 6 bases at V and 3 bases at J, with 5 bases between. Germline lookup yields CDR1 LNHDA and CDR2 SQIVND (reference sequence). The CDR3 contains 11 residues. CDR3 amino acids: CASSRDTEAFF. CDR3 nucleotides: TGTGCCAGTAGCAGGGACACTGAAGCTTTCTTT.

This clone was seen a single time. In the same sample, other DNA sequences code for this CDR3. This chain connects TRBV27 to TRBJ2-5, with D unclear. The V end was cut by 6 bases, the J end by 5 bases, with 10 bases between. CDR1 and CDR2 (germline): MNHEY, SMNVEV (reference sequence). This CDR3 is 12 amino acids long. The CDR3 sequence is CASSPLGETQYF. As DNA, the CDR3 is TGTGCCAGCAGCCCTCTAGGGGAGACCCAGTACTTC.

The chain links TRBV29-1 to TRBJ1-5; the match to TRBD1 covers 7 bases. J was trimmed by 4 bases and V by 5 bases; bases with no gene match: 5. CDR3 length: 13 residues. CDR1 SQVTM and CDR2 ANQGSEA come from the germline V gene. The CDR3 nucleotides read TGCAGCGTTTGGACAGGCGGGAATCAGCCCCAGCATTTT. It specifies CSVWTGGNQPQHF.

The table lists this clone with a count of one. The chain couples TRBV14 to TRBJ2-3; 10 bases are a match to TRBD2. The CDR3 length is 15 residues. The germline gives CDR1 SGHDN, CDR2 FVKESK. V was clipped by 1 base and J by 5 bases; unmatched bases: 3. CDR3 region: CASSQVLAGIDTQYF. CDR3 in DNA: TGTGCCAGCAGCCAAGTACTAGCGGGAATAGATACGCAGTATTTT.